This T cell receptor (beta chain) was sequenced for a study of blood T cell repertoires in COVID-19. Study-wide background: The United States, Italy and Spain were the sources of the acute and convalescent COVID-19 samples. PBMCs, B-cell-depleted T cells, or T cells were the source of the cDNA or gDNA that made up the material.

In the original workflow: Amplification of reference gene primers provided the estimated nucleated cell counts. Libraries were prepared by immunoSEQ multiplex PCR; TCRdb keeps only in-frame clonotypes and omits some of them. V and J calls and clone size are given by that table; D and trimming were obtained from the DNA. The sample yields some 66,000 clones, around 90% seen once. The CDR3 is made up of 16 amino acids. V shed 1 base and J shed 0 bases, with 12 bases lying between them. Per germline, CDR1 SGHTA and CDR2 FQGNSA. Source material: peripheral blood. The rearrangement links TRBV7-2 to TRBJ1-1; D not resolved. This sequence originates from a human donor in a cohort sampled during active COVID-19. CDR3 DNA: TGTGCCAGCAGCTTAGATTACTCCAGGATGAACACTGAAGCTTTCTTT. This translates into CASSLDYSRMNTEAFF.